This TCR beta chain emerged from a study of T cell clusters in autoimmune cytopenias. Turning to the study itself: The mean age of healthy donor controls was roughly 55 years, the median roughly 59 years.

Germline values: CDR1 SGHDT, CDR2 YYEEEE. CDR3 length: 14 amino acids. TRB was amplified from approximately 230 ng of peripheral blood genomic DNA per sample. Multiplex touch-down PCR amplified TRB using TRB-A and TRB-B pools in one tube. For each CDR3 protein, TCRdb gives one entry from its re-call of the multiplex PCR reads, without DNA. The listing records several thousand distinct CDR3 sequences. These data also formed part of another study, on T cell repertoires in aging, cancer and after chemotherapy. From that study: Over several months to years, re-sampled healthy donor repertoires clearly shared clones. Loss of evenness, beyond lost richness, contributed to age-related TCR diversity decline in cancer patients. Median generation probability rose over the chemotherapy interval in each cancer cohort, suggesting rebound thymic output.

This TCR came from a human donor in good health. Sequences were obtained from peripheral blood. The chain carries TRBV5-6 and TRBJ1-1; TCRdb designates TRBD1, a call that cannot be tested without DNA. CDR3 residues: CASSLELSAAEAFF.